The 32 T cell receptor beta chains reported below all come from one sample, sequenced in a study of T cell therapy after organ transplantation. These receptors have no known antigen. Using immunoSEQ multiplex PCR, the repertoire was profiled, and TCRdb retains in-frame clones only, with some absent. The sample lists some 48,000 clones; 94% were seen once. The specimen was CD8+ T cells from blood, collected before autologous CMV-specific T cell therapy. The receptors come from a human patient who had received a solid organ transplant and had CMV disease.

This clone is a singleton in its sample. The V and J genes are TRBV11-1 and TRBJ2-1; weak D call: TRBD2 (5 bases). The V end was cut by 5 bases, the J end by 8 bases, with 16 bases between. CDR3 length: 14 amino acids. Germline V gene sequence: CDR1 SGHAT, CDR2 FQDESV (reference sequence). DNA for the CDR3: TGTGCCAGCAGCCCCCGGGGTAGTTTGGATGAGCAGTTCTTC. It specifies CASSPRGSLDEQFF.

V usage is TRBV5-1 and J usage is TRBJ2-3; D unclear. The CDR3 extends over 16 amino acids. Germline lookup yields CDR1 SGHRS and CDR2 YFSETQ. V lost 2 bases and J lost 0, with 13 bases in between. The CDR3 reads CASSFIAEPSTDTQYF. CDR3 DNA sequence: TGCGCCAGCAGCTTTATTGCGGAGCCTAGCACAGATACGCAGTATTTT.

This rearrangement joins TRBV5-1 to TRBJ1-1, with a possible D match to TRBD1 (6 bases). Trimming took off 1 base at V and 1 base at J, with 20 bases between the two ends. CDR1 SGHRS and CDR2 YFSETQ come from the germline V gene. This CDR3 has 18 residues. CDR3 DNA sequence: TGCGCCAGCAGCTTGTTTATTTCTGCAGGGGCACCGAACACTGAAGCTTTCTTT. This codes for CASSLFISAGAPNTEAFF.

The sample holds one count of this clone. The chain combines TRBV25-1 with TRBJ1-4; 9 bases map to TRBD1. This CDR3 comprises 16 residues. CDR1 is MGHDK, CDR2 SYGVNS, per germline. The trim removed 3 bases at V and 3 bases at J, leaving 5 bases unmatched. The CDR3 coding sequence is TGTGCCAGCAGTGAGGGACAGGGTTTGTCTAATGAAAAACTGTTTTTT. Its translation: CASSEGQGLSNEKLFF.

The CDR3 DNA follows: TGTGCCAGCAGCCAACAAAGAAGCGGGAGGGCCGCAGATACGCAGTATTTT. Translation gives CASSQQRSGRAADTQYF. V is TRBV7-9 and J is TRBJ2-3, with 10 bases lining up with TRBD2. Germline values: CDR1 SEHNR, CDR2 FQNEAQ (reference sequence). This CDR3 contains 17 residues. Trimming took 5 bases from V and 4 from J; bases not matched to a gene: 12.

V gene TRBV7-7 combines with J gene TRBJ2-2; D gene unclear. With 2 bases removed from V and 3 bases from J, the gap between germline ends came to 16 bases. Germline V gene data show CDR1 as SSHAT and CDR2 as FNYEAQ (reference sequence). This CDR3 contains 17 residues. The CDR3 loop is CASSLYVRREDTGELFF. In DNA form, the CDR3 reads TGTGCCAGCAGCTTATATGTTCGAAGAGAGGACACCGGGGAGCTGTTTTTT.

The CDR3 is CATSYLSSAGTEAFF. CDR3 sequence (DNA): TGTGCCACCAGCTACCTCTCCTCGGCGGGGACTGAAGCTTTCTTT. The chain employs TRBV15 and TRBJ1-1; no clear D. Germline V gene data show CDR1 as LNHNV and CDR2 as YYDKDF (reference sequence). The CDR3 loop spans 15 amino acids. V gave up 5 bases and J gave up 5 bases, with 18 bases separating them.

CDR3 sequence reads: CASSPPPGGTTDTQYF. CDR3 sequence (DNA): TGTGCCAGCTCACCACCTCCAGGGGGAACGACAGATACGCAGTATTTT. This chain joins TRBV18 and TRBJ2-3; 7 bases map to TRBD1. Germline CDR1 and CDR2: KGHSH and LQKENI. The CDR3 runs 16 residues. Trimming cost V 0 bases and J 3 bases; bases outside gene matches: 6.

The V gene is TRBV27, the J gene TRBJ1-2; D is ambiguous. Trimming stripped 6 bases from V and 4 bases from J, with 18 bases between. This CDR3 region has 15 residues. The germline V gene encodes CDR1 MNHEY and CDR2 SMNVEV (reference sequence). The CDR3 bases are TGTGCCAGCAGCCACCTATCAGGTACGGGCTATGGCTACACCTTC. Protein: CASSHLSGTGYGYTF.

CDR3 region: CASSQSRPRWGTEAFF. The CDR3 bases are TGCGCCAGCAGTCAATCCCGGCCGCGGTGGGGCACTGAAGCTTTCTTT. This chain links TRBV23-1 with TRBJ1-1, with D uncertain. TRBV23-1 is an ORF; its function is uncertain. V lost 0 bases and J lost 4, with 15 bases in between. The CDR3 length is 16 residues.

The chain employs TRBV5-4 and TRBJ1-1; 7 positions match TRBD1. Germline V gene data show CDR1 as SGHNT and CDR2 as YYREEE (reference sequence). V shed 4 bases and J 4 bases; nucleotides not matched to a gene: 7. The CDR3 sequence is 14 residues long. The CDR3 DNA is TGTGCCAGCAGCCGGGGACAGCCTTCCACTGAAGCTTTCTTT. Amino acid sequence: CASSRGQPSTEAFF.

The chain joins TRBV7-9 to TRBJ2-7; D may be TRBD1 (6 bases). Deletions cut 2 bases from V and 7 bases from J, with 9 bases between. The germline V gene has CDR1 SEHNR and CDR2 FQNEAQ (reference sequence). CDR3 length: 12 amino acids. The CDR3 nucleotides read TGTGCCAGCAGCTTATTTGGGACAGAGCAGTACTTC. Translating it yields CASSLFGTEQYF.

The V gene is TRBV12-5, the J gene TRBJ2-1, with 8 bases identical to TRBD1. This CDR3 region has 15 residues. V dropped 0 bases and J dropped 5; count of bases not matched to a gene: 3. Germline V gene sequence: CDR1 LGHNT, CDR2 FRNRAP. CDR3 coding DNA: TGTGCTAGTGGTTTGGTGACAGGGGCGGACAATGAGCAGTTCTTC. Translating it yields CASGLVTGADNEQFF.

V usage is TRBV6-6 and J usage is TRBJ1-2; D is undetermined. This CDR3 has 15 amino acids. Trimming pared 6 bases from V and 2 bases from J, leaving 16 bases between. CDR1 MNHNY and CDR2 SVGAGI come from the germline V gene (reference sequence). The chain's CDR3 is CASRVDTGSNYGYTF. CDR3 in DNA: TGTGCCAGCAGGGTAGATACGGGGTCGAACTATGGCTACACCTTC.

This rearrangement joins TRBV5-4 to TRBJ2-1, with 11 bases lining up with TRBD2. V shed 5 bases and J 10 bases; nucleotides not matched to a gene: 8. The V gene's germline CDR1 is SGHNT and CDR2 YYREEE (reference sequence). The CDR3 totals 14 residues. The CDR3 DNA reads TGTGCCAGCAGAAAGCTAGCGGGGGGAGGGGAGCAGTTCTTC. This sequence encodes CASRKLAGGGEQFF.

CDR3 DNA: TGCGCCAGCAGCCAAGAATTAGCGGGGGGCCTCTACGAGCAGTACTTC. Translated: CASSQELAGGLYEQYF. The chain links TRBV4-3 to TRBJ2-5; TRBD2 agrees at 10 bases. The J call may be in error: the DNA end matches TRBJ2-7 better. Looked up from germline, CDR1 is LGHNA and CDR2 is YSLEER. This CDR3 spans 16 amino acids.

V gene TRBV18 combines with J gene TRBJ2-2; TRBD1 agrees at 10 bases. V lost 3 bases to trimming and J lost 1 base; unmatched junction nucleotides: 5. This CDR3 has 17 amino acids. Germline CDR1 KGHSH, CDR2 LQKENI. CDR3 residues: CASSPTTGGRNTGELFF. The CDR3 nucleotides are TGTGCCAGCTCACCGACGACAGGGGGCCGGAACACCGGGGAGCTGTTTTTT.

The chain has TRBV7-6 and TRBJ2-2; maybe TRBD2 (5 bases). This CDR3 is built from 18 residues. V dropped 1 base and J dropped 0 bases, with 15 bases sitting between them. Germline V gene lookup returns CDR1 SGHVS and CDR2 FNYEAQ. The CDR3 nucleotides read TGTGCCAGCAGCTTAGTGGTGGGAGACAAACCGAACACCGGGGAGCTGTTTTTT. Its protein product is CASSLVVGDKPNTGELFF.

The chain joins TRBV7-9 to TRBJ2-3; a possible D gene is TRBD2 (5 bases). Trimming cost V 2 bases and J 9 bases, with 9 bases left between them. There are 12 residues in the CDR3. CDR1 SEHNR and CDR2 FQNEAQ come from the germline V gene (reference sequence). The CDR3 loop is CASSLLRGTQYF. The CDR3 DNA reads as TGTGCCAGCAGCTTATTACGAGGGACGCAGTATTTT.

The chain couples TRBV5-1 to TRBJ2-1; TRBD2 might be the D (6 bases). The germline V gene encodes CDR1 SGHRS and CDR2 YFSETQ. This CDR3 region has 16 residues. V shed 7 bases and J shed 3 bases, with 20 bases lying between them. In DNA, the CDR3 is TGCGCCAGCTTCCCCTCGGGGGTAGGGAGCTACAATGAGCAGTTCTTC. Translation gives CASFPSGVGSYNEQFF.

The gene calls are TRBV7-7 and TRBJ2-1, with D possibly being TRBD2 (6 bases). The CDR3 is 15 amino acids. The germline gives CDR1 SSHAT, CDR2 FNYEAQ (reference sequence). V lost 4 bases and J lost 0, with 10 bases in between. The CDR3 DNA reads TGTGCCAGCAGCTCTAGCGTGAGCTCCTACAATGAGCAGTTCTTC. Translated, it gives CASSSSVSSYNEQFF. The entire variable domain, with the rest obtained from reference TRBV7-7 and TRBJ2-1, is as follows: GAGVSQSPRYKVTKRGQDVTLRCDPISSHATLYWYQQALGQGPEFLTYFNYEAQPDKSGLPSDRFSAERPEGSISTLTIQRTEQRDSAMYRCASSSSVSSYNEQFFGPGTRLTVL.

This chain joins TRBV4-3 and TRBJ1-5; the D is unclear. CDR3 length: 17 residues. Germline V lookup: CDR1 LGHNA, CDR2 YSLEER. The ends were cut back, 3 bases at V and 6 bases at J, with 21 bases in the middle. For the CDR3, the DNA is TGCGCCAGCAGCCAGTCCACCATTCCCAAGGCAGGTCAGCCCCAGCATTTT. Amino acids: CASSQSTIPKAGQPQHF.

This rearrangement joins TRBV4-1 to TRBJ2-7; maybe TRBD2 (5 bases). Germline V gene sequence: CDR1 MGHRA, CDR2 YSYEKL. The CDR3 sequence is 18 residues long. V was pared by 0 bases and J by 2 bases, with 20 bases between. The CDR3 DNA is TGCGCCAGCAGCCAAGAGGCCGATCCGCACGGGATTGCCTACGAGCAGTACTTC. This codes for CASSQEADPHGIAYEQYF.

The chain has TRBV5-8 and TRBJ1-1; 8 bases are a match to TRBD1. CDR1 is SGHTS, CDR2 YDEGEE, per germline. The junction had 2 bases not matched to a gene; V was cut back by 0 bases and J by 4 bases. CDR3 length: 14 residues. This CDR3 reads CASSLGQGATEAFF. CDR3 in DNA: TGTGCCAGCAGCTTGGGGCAGGGGGCCACTGAAGCTTTCTTT.

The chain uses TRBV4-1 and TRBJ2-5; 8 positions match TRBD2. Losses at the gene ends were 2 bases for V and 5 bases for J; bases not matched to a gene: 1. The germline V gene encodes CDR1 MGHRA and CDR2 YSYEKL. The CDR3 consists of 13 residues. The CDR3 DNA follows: TGCGCCAGCAGCCAACGGGGGGGCGAGACCCAGTACTTC. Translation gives CASSQRGGETQYF.

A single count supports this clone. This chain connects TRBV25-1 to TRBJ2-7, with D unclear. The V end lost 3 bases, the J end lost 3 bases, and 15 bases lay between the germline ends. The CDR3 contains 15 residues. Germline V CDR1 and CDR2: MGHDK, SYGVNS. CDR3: CASSDWQANLYEQYF. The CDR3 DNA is TGTGCCAGCAGTGACTGGCAGGCCAATCTCTACGAGCAGTACTTC.

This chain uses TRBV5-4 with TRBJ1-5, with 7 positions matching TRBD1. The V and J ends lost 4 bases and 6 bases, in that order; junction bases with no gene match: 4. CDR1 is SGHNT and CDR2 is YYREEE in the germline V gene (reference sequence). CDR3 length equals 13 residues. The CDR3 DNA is TGTGCCAGCAGCCTGGACAGGTCTCAGCCCCAGCATTTT. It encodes CASSLDRSQPQHF.

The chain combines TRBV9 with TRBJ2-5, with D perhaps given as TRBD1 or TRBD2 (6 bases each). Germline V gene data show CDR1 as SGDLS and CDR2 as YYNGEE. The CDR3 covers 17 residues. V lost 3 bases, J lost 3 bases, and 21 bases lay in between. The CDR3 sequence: CASSANRQAREEETQYF. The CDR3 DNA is TGTGCCAGCAGCGCAAACCGACAGGCGAGGGAGGAAGAGACCCAGTACTTC.

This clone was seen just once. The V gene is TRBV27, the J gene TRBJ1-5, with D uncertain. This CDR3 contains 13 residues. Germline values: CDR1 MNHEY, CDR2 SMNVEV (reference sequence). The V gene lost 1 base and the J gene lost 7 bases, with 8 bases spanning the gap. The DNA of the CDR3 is TGTGCCAGCAGTTTATGGGCCAACCAGCCCCAGCATTTT. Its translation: CASSLWANQPQHF.

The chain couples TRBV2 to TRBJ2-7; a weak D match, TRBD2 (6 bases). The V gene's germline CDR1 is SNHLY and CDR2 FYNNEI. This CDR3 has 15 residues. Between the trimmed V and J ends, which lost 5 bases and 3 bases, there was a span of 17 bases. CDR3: CASSPGTYLHYEQYF. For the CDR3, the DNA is TGTGCCAGCAGTCCCGGGACTTACTTACACTACGAGCAGTACTTC.

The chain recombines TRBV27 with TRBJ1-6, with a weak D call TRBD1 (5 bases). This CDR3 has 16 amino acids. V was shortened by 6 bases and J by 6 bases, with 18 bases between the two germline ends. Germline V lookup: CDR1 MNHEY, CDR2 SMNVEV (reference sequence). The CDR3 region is CASSNAVGGGNSPLHF. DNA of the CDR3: TGTGCCAGCAGCAACGCCGTGGGGGGGGGTAATTCACCCCTCCACTTT.

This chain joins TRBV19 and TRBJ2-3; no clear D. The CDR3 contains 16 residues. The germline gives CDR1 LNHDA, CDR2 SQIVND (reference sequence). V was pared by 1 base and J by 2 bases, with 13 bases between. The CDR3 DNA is TGTGCCAGTAGTATAGTTGGCTTAGATCTCACAGATACGCAGTATTTT. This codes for CASSIVGLDLTDTQYF.